What follows describes a single T cell receptor beta chain. Antigen unknown. Into CD45RA+ naive and CD45RA-negative memory subsets, the CD4+ cells were split. Assay used: immunoSEQ multiplex PCR; TCRdb lists only in-frame clones, some missing. The table records some 2.3 million clones, approximately 95% of them present only once. This record comes from a study of shared clonotypes between healthy human individuals. Study findings and constraints: Only blood underwent sampling, and tissue repertoires likely differ.

Germline trimming cut 7 bases from V and 3 bases from J; bases unmatched to any gene: 4. This CDR3 is built from 13 residues. Looked up from germline, CDR1 is SQVTM and CDR2 is ANQGSEA. The specimen sequenced was naive CD4+ T cells from PBMCs. Subset specified: CD45RA+ positively selected. The sequence derives from a man between 18 and 35 years old in good health. Some clones in this sample may be carry-over from other donors' samples. This chain uses TRBV29-1 with TRBJ2-2, with TRBD1 matching over 8 bases. The CDR3 sequence: CSAGTGYTGELFF. CDR3 DNA: TGCAGCGCTGGGACAGGTTACACCGGGGAGCTGTTTTTT.